This T cell receptor beta chain originates from a study of T-cell memory formation after mild COVID-19. For the study at large: TCR clusters were largely donor specific.

TCRdb reprocessed the 5' RACE reads via MiXCR and lists one record per CDR3 protein. Of 250,000 or so distinct CDR3 sequences listed, over 8.5% are singletons. CDR3 size: 16 residues. V was clipped by 2 bases and J by 0 bases, with 9 bases between them. The germline V gene encodes CDR1 SGHKS and CDR2 YYEKEE (reference sequence). General study results and limits: What remained unconfirmed was the SARS-CoV-2 specificity of second-wave clones peaking on day 37. Those CD4+ clones that contracted were mainly in CM and EM (CD8+ ones in EMRA).

In regard to this clonotype: Its specificity is not known.

The clonotype originates from a man between 18 and 35 years old who had mild COVID-19 (a few samples of this study predate the infection). Cell type and time point are not known. Sequenced input: PBMCs or a T cell subset sorted from them (not recorded which). The chain employs TRBV5-5 and TRBJ1-6; D ambiguous. The CDR3 loop reads CASSFEYGSYNSPLHF. The CDR3 coding sequence is TGTGCCAGCAGCTTTGAGTATGGCTCCTATAATTCACCCCTCCACTTT. The variable domain in full, with the rest retrieved from reference TRBV5-5 and TRBJ1-6, is DAGVTQSPTHLIKTRGQQVTLRCSPISGHKSVSWYQQVLGQGPQFIFQYYEKEERGRGNFPDRFSARQFPNYSSELNVNALLLGDSALYLCASSFEYGSYNSPLHFGNGTRLTVT.